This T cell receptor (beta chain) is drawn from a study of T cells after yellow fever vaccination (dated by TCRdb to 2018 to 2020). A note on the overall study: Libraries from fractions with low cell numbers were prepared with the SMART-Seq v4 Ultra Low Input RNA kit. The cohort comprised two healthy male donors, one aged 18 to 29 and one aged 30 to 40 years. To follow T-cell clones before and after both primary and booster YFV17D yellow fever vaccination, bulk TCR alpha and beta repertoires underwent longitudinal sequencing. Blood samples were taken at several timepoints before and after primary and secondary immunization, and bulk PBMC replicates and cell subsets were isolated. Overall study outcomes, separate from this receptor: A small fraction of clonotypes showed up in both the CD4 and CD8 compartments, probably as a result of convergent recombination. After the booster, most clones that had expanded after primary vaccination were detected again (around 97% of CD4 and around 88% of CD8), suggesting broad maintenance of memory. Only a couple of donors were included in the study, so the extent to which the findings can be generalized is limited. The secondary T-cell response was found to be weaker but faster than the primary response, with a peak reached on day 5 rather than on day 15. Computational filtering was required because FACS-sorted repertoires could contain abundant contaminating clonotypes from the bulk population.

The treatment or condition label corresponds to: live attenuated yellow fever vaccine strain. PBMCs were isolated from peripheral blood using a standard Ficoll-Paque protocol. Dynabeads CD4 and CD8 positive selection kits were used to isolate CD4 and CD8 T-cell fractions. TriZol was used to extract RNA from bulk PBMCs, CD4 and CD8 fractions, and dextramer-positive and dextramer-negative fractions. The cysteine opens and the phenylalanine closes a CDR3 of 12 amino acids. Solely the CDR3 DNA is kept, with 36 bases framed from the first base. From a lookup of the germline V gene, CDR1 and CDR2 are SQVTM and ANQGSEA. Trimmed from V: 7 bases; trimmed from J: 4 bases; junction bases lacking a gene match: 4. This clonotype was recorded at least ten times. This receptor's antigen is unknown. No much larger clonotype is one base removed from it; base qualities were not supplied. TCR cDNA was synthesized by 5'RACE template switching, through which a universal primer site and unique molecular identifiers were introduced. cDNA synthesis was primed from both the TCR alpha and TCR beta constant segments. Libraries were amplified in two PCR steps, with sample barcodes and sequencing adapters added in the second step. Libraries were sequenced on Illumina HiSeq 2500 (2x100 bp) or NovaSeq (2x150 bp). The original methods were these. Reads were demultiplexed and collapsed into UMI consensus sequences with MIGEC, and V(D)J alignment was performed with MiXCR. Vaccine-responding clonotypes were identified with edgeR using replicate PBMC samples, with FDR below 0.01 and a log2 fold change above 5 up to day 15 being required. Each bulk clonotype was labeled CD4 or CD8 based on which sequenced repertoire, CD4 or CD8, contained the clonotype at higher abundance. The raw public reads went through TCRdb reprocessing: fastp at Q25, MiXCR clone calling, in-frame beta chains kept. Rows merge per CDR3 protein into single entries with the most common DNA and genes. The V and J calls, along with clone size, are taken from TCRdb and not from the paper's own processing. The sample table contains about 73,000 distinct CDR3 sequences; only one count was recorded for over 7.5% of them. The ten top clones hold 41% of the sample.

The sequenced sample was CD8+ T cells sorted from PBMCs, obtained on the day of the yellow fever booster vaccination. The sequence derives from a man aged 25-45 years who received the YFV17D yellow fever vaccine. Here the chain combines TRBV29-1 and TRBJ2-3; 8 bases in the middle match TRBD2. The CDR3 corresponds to CSDRLASDTQYF. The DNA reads TGCAGCGACAGACTAGCGTCAGATACGCAGTATTTT.